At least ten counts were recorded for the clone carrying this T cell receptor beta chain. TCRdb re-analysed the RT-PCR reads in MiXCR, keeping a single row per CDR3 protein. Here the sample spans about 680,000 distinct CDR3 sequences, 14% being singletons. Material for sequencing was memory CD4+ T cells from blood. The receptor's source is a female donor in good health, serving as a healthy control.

CDR3 protein: CSARGLAGGPTYEQYF. In nucleotides, the CDR3 is TGCAGTGCTAGAGGTCTAGCGGGAGGCCCCACCTACGAGCAGTACTTC. This chain uses TRBV20-1 with TRBJ2-7; 11 positions match TRBD2. The CDR3 has 16 residues. From germline, CDR1 is DFQATT and CDR2 SNEGSKA (reference sequence). Trimming took 1 base from V and 2 from J; bases not matched to a gene: 7.